The 2 T cell receptor beta chains in this list originate from one sample, sequenced in a study of blood T cell repertoires in COVID-19. Data came from immunoSEQ multiplex PCR; TCRdb stores just in-frame clones and leaves some out. The sample has around 89,000 clones, 72% seen once; the top ten hold about an eighth. The specimen was peripheral blood. The receptors come from an elderly woman with acute or convalescent COVID-19.

The rearrangement uses TRBV10-3 and TRBJ1-5; D remains unclear. The germline V and J ends were trimmed by 4 bases and 5 bases, with 9 bases remaining between them. The CDR3 has 13 amino acids. CDR1 is ENHRY, CDR2 SYGVKD, per germline. The CDR3 region is CAISAGRDQPQHF. Written as DNA, the CDR3 is TGTGCCATCAGTGCTGGGAGGGATCAGCCCCAGCATTTT.

The chain is built from TRBV6-6 and TRBJ2-7; TRBD2 might be the D (7 bases). There are 14 residues in the CDR3. The V end was cut by 6 bases, the J end by 2 bases, with 14 bases between. Germline V gene sequence: CDR1 MNHNY, CDR2 SVGAGI (reference sequence). Written as DNA, the CDR3 is TGTGCCAGCAGACCCTGGGGGGGCACCTACGAGCAGTACTTC. Translation gives CASRPWGGTYEQYF.